Sequencing of this T cell receptor beta chain was carried out in a study of control samples from healthy donors and cancer patients. Here immunoSEQ multiplex PCR was the method, and the copy in TCRdb shows in-frame clones only, minus some. The sample lists 100,000 to 150,000 clones, around 94% seen once, with 0.5% to 0.7% in the top ten. V dropped 5 bases and J dropped 3; count of bases not matched to a gene: 3. The CDR3 is 14 residues long. Germline CDR1 and CDR2: MNHEY and SVGAGI. Specimen: PBMCs. The sequence was collected from an elderly man with head and neck cancer. The chain links TRBV6-5 to TRBJ1-5; 8 bases align to TRBD1. The CDR3 reads CASSKTGANQPQHF. The CDR3 DNA is TGTGCCAGCAGTAAGACAGGGGCCAATCAGCCCCAGCATTTT.